The T cell receptor beta chain described here comes from a study of blood T cells in healthy people across ages (dated by TCRdb to 2013 to 2016). A note on the overall study: In model experiments, template switching captured roughly one uniquely barcoded TCR beta cDNA molecule for every two T cells. Age-related changes in TCR beta repertoire diversity were measured in the study by deep sequencing normalized with unique cDNA molecular identifiers. The study analyzed two additional independent replicas of 1 million unique cDNA reads from the same blood draw for two donors, one aged 18 to 29 and one aged 80 or older. The donors were split into four age groups: young (average 16 years), middle-aged (roughly 39), aged (more than 60) and long-lived (approximately 80). To avoid experimental bias, donors of different ages were distributed randomly across sequencing lanes.

Systemically healthy Caucasian individuals from Russia, about 38 in total and aged roughly 6 to 100 years, were included as donors. Each donor gave approximately 9.4 milliliters of peripheral blood, drawn into EDTA-treated Vacutainer tubes. Ficoll-Paque density-gradient centrifugation was used to isolate PBMCs, with at least 7 million obtained per sample. Trizol reagent was used to extract total RNA from PBMCs, with at least 5.5 micrograms per sample. For every donor, flow cytometry on a PBMC aliquot measured the percentage of naive CD45RAhigh/CD27high T cells. CDR1 and CDR2 are drawn from the germline V gene (reference sequence): SEHNR, FQNEAQ. The CDR3 has 20 amino acids, counting the end cysteine and phenylalanine. Only CDR3 DNA is held: 60 bases, read in frame from base 1. Trimmed from V: 5 bases; trimmed from J: 0 bases; junction bases lacking a gene match: 19. In the case of this clonotype: Its specific antigen is unknown. Per-base qualities were not stored, and no clone one base away is much larger.

Library prep was done by 5' RACE. The reads were generated on an Illumina HiSeq 2500. The second PCR ran for about 7 to 11 cycles and used a J-beta primer mix along with a sample-barcoded 5' primer. A unique molecular identifier was introduced onto each TCR beta cDNA molecule by a template-switch 5' adaptor carrying 12 random nucleotides. Each sample yielded at least 2.5 million CDR3-containing paired-end reads. First-strand cDNA was synthesized from all RNA with the Mint cDNA synthesis kit, primed by a TRBC-specific oligonucleotide. All cDNA was treated with uracil-DNA glycosylase and then went through a first 18-cycle PCR with the universal primers M1SS and BC2_uni_R. The authors' pipeline ran thus. Each sample was normalized by randomly selecting 1 million high-quality reads, each carrying a distinct molecular identifier. Instead of being binned into consensus sequences, reads with shared molecular identifiers were discarded. CDR3 identification, clonotype clustering and error correction used MiTCR with a Q25 quality threshold and the strictest error-elimination algorithm. A nonparametric unseen species model with Euler transformation was used to estimate a lower bound on total TCR beta diversity. TCRdb itself trimmed the public reads at Q25 with fastp, ran MiXCR and retained productive beta chains. Entries are consolidated by CDR3 protein sequence, retaining the most common genes and DNA. It is TCRdb's table, rather than the study itself, that gives the V and J calls and clone size. Within this sample are around 790,000 distinct CDR3 sequences, with under 45% of them counted one time only. The leading ten clones occupy about 19% of the sample.

What the work shows at the level of the full study, not this receptor alone: Because profiling used bulk unsorted PBMCs, naive and antigen-experienced compartments could not be compared conclusively. Estimates of total diversity based on one million sequenced T cells were considered lower bounds and underestimates. The percentage of naive T cells measured by flow cytometry correlated strongly with observed TCR beta diversity. Observed TCR beta diversity per million T cells fell roughly linearly with age, and a significant reduction was already apparent by age around 40. The long-lived group showed more naive CD4+ T cells, fewer expanded clones and increased TCR diversity than the aged group, suggesting age selection. Because donor CMV infection status was unknown, age-related changes in expanded clonotypes were potentially confounded.

This TCR was recovered from a man in his 60s in good health. The sample taken for sequencing was blood. The V and J genes are TRBV7-9 and TRBJ1-5; the central 7 bases match TRBD1. The sequenced DNA is TGTGCCAGCAGCCCTTGGACAGGATCAGAGGGGGGATATAGCAATCAGCCCCAGCATTTT. The translation is CASSPWTGSEGGYSNQPQHF.